This T cell receptor beta chain was documented in a study of blood T cell repertoires in COVID-19. The germline V gene encodes CDR1 SNHLY and CDR2 FYNNEI. The ends were cut back, 4 bases at V and 4 bases at J, with 10 bases in the middle. The CDR3 extends over 14 amino acids. In the original analysis: Amplified reference gene primers provided the basis for estimating nucleated cell counts. Produced via immunoSEQ multiplex PCR; TCRdb's table is partial and in-frame only. D and trimming come from the DNA, and the V and J calls and clone size come from that table. There are 70,000 to 95,000 clones in the sample; around four fifths occur only once, and 12% lies in the top ten.

The chain uses TRBV2 and TRBJ1-4, with D tentatively TRBD1 (5 bases). Sample: peripheral blood. The sequence came from a woman aged 70-85 years with active or convalescent COVID-19. CDR3 nucleotide sequence: TGTGCCAGCAGTGCGCGTAGGGGTAATGAAAAACTGTTTTTT. This encodes CASSARRGNEKLFF.